Sequencing of this T cell receptor beta chain was carried out in a study of blood T cell repertoires in COVID-19. Study-wide context: T cells, B-cell-depleted T cells, or PBMCs provided the cDNA or gDNA that served as material.

Participants, about 18 to 90 years old, spanned fewer than 25 US areas. Assignments of participants to cohorts depended upon their own reported clinical history. TCRdb keeps only in-frame clones here, not all; method: immunoSEQ multiplex PCR. The sample lists a few hundred thousand clones; 75% to 90% were seen once. The CDR3 has 15 amino acids. V gave up 0 bases and J gave up 4 bases, with 12 bases separating them. Germline CDR1 MNHEY, CDR2 SVGAGI. This clone was recorded only once. The chain couples TRBV6-5 to TRBJ1-1; no firm D call. The receptor comes from a woman between 18 and 29 years old in a cohort exposed to, infected with or recovered from COVID-19 (not recorded which). The sample taken for sequencing was PBMCs or T cells enriched from blood (not recorded which). In DNA form, the CDR3 reads TGTGCCAGCAGTTACTCTAAACTGGGGAGCACTGAAGCTTTCTTT. It yields the protein CASSYSKLGSTEAFF.